Sequencing of this T cell receptor (beta chain) was carried out in a study of cytomegalovirus exposure and HLA in healthy donors. A multiplex PCR was run with 60 Vbeta primers and 13 Jbeta primers. Sequencing used immunoSEQ multiplex PCR; TCRdb keeps in-frame clones, though not all of them. The sample lists some 130,000 clones; around 75% were seen once. Material for sequencing was PBMCs. This clonotype was sampled from a man between 35 and 55 years old in good health and CMV-seronegative.

The CDR3 DNA is TGTGCCAGTAGTGATCGGGACAAGGCAGATACGCAGTATTTT. Residues: CASSDRDKADTQYF. The V gene is TRBV19, the J gene TRBJ2-3, with D perhaps matching TRBD1 (6 bases). Trimming took 5 bases from V and 4 from J, leaving 13 bases between them. CDR1 and CDR2 from the germline V gene are LNHDA and SQIVND (reference sequence). CDR3 length: 14 amino acids.